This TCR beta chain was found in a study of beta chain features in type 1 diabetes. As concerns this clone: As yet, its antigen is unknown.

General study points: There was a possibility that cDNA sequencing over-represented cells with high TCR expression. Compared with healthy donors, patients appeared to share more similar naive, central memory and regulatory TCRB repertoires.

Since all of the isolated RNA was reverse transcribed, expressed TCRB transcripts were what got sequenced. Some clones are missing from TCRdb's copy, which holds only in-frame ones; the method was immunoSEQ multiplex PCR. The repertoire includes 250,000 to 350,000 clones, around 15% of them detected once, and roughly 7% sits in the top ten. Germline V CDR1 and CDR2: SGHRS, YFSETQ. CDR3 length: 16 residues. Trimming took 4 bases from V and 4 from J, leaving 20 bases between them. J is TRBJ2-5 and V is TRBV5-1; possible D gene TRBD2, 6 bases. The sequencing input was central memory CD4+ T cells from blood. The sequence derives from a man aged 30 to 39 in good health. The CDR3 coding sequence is TGCGCCAGCAGCCCCCGGGAGCGGAGTCTCGGAGAGACCCAGTACTTC. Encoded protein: CASSPRERSLGETQYF.